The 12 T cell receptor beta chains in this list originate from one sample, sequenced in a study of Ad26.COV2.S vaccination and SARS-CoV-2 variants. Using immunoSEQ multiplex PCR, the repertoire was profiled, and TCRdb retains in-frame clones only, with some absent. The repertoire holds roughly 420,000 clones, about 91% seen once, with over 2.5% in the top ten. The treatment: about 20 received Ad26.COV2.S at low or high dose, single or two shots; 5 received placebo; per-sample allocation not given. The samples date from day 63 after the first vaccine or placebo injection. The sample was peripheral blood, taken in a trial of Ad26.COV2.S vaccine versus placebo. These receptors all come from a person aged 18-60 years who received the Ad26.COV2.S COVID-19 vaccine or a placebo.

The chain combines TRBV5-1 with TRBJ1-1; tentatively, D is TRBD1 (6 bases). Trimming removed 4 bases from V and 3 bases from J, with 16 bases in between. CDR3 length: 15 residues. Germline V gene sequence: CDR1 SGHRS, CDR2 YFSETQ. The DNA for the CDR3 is TGCGCCAGCAGCGTTGTAGGGGGAGGTGACACTGAAGCTTTCTTT. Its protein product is CASSVVGGGDTEAFF.

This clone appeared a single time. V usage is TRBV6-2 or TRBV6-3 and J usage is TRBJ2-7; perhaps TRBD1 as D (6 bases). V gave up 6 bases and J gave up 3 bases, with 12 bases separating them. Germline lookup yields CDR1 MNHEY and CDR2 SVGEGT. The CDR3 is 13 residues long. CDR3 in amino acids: CASSLRGSYEQYF. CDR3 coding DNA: TGTGCCAGCAGCCTAAGGGGGAGCTACGAGCAGTACTTC.

The CDR3 DNA follows: TGCGCCAGCAGCCCCTGGGACAGAACCTACGAGCAGTACTTC. It is translated as CASSPWDRTYEQYF. This sequence joins TRBV5-1 and TRBJ2-7, with 7 bases matching TRBD1. The CDR3 covers 14 residues. With V trimmed by 4 bases and J by 2 bases, 6 bases remained unmatched. Germline V gene data show CDR1 as SGHRS and CDR2 as YFSETQ. Using reference TRBV5-1 and TRBJ2-7 for the parts outside the CDR3, the full variable domain is KAGVTQTPRYLIKTRGQQVTLSCSPISGHRSVSWYQQTPGQGLQFLFEYFSETQRNKGNFPGRFSGRQFSNSRSEMNVSTLELGDSALYLCASSPWDRTYEQYFGPGTRLTVT.

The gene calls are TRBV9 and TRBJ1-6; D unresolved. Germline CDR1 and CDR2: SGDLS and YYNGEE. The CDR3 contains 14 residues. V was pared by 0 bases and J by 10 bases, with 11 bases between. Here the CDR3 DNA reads TGTGCCAGCAGCGTAGACGCGGAGGGCTCACCCCTCCACTTT. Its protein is CASSVDAEGSPLHF.

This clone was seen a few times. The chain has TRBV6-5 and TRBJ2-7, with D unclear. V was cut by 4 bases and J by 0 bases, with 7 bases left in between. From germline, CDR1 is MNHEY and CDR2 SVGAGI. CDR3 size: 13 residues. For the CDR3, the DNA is TGTGCCAGCAGTTTTCACGGCTCCTACGAGCAGTACTTC. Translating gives CASSFHGSYEQYF.

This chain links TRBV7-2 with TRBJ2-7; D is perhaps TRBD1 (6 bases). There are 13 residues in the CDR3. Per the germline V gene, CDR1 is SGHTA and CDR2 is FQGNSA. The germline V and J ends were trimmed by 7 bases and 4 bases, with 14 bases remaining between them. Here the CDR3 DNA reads TGTGCCAGCAAAAGCAGGGGTAAGTACGAGCAGTACGTC. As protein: CASKSRGKYEQYV.

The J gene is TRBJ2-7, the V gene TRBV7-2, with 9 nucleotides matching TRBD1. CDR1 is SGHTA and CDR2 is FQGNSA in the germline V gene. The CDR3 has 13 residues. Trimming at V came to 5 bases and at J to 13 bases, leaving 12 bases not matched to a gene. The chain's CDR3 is CASSLTAGTGPYF. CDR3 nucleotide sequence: TGTGCCAGCAGCCTAACCGCAGGGACAGGGCCCTACTTC.

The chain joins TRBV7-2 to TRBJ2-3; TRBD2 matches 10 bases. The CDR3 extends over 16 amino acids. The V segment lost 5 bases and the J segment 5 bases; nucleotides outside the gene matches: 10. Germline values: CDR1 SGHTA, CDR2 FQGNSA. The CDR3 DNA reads TGTGCCAGCAGCCCGCAAGCGGGAGGGCGGGGAGATACGCAGTATTTT. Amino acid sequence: CASSPQAGGRGDTQYF.

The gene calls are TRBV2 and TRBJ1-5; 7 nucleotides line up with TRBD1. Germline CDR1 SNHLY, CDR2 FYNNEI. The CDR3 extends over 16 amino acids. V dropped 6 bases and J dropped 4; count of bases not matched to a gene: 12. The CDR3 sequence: CASRTGLMGSNQPQHF. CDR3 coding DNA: TGTGCCAGCAGGACAGGGCTCATGGGGTCAAATCAGCCCCAGCATTTT. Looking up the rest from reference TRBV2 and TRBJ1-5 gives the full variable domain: EPEVTQTPSHQVTQMGQEVILRCVPISNHLYFYWYRQILGQKVEFLVSFYNNEISEKSEIFDDQFSVERPDGSNFTLKIRSTKLEDSAMYFCASRTGLMGSNQPQHFGDGTRLSIL.

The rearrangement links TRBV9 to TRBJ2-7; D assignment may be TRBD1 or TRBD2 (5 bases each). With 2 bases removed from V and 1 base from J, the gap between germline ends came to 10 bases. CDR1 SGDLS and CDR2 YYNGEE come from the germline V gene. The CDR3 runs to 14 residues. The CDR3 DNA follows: TGTGCCAGCAGCGTCGGGGCTGGGTCCTACGAGCAGTACTTC. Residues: CASSVGAGSYEQYF.

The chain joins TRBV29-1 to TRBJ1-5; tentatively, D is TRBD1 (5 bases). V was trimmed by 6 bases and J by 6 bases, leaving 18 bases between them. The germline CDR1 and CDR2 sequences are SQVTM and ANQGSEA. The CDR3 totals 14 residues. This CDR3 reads CSVANHSGSQPQHF. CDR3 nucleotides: TGCAGCGTGGCTAATCATTCAGGGAGTCAGCCCCAGCATTTT.

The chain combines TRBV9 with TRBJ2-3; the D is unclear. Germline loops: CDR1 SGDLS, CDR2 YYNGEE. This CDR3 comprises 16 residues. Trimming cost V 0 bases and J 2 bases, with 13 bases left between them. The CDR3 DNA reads TGTGCCAGCAGCGTAGAAGGGCTCCCCATCACAGATACGCAGTATTTT. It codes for CASSVEGLPITDTQYF.